This T cell receptor beta chain was documented in a study of cytomegalovirus exposure and HLA in healthy donors. Vbeta (60) and Jbeta (13) primers were used in the PCR. This table comes from immunoSEQ multiplex PCR, and its TCRdb copy is limited to in-frame clones, with some not included. The table has around 190,000 clones, about 87% seen once; the top ten hold roughly 1.8%. Germline CDR1 is MNHEY and CDR2 is SMNVEV (reference sequence). Unmatched junction bases numbered 14, after V lost 5 bases and J lost 6 bases. This CDR3 is built from 17 residues. Material: PBMCs. The receptor was isolated from a young woman in good health and CMV-seronegative. J is TRBJ2-2 and V is TRBV27; 8 bases align to TRBD1. CDR3 loop: CASSLLRGQGGSGELFF. CDR3 nucleotide sequence: TGTGCCAGCAGTCTGTTACGTGGACAGGGCGGTTCCGGGGAGCTGTTTTTT.